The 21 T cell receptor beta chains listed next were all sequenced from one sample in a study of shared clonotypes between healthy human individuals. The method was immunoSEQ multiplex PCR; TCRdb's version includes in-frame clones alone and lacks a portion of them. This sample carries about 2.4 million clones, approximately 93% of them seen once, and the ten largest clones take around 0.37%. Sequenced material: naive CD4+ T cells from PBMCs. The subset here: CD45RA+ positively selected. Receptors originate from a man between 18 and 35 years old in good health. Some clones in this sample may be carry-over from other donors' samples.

This CDR3 reads CASKYDPTTYEQYF. DNA for the CDR3: TGTGCCAGCAAATATGACCCTACCACCTACGAGCAGTACTTC. The V gene is TRBV6-5, the J gene TRBJ2-7; D is uncertain. The V gene's germline CDR1 is MNHEY and CDR2 SVGAGI. V lost 7 bases, J lost 2 bases, and 15 bases lay in between. This CDR3 has 14 residues.

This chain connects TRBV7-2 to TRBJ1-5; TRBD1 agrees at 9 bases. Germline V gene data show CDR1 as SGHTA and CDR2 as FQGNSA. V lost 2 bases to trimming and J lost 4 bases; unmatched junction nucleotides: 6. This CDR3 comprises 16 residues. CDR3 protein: CASSLLGTGNNQPQHF. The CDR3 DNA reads TGTGCCAGCAGCTTACTCGGGACAGGGAATAATCAGCCCCAGCATTTT.

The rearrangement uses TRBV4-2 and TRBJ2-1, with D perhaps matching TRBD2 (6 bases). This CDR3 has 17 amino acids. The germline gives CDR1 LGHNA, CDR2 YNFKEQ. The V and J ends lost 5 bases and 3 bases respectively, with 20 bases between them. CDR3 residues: CASSISRRDSLYNEQFF. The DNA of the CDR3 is TGTGCCAGCAGCATCAGCAGACGGGACTCCCTCTACAATGAGCAGTTCTTC.

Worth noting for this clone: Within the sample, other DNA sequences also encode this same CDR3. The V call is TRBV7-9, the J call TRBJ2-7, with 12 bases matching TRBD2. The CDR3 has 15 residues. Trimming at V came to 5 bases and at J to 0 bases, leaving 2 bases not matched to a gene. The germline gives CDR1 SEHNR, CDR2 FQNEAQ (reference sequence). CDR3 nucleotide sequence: TGTGCCAGCAGCCCGGGACTAGCGGGCTCCTACGAGCAGTACTTC. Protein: CASSPGLAGSYEQYF.

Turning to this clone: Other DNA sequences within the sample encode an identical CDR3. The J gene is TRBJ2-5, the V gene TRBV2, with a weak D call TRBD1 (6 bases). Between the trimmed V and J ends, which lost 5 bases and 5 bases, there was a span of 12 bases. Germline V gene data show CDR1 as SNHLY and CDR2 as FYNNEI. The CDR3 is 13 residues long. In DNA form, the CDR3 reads TGTGCCAGCAGTAGGGCAGGGGAGGAGACCCAGTACTTC. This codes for CASSRAGEETQYF.

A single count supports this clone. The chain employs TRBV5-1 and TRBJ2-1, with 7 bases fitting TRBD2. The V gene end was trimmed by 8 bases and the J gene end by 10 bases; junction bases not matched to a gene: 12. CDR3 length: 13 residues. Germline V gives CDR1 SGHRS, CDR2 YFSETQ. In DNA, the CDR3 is TGCGCCAGGAGGGATAGCGGGCATGAGGAGCAGTTCTTC. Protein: CARRDSGHEEQFF.

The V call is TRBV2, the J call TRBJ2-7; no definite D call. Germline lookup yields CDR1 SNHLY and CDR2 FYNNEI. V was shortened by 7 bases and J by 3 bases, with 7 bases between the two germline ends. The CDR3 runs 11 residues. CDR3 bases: TGTGCCAGCACCAAAGACTACGAGCAGTACTTC. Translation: CASTKDYEQYF.

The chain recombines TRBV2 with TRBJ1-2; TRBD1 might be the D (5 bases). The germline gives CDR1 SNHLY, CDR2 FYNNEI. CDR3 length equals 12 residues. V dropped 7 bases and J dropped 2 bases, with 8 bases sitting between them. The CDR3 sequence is CASKGDNYGYTF. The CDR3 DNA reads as TGTGCCAGCAAAGGGGACAACTATGGCTACACCTTC.

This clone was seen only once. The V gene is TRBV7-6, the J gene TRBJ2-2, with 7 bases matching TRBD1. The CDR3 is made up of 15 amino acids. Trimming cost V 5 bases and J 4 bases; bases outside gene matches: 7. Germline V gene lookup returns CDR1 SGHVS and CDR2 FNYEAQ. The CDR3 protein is CASSQNRGATGELFF. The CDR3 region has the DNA TGTGCCAGCAGCCAAAACAGGGGTGCCACCGGGGAGCTGTTTTTT.

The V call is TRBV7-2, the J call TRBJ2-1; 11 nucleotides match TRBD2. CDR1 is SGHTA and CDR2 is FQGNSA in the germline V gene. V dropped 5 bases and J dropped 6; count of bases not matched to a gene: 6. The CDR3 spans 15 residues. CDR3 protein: CASSNTGTSGNEQFF. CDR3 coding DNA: TGTGCCAGCAGCAATACCGGGACTAGCGGCAATGAGCAGTTCTTC.

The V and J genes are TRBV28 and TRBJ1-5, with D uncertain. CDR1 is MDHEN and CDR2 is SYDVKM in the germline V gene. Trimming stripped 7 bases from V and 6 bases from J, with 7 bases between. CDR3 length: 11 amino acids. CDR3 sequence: CASNGRQPQHF. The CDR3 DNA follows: TGTGCCAGCAACGGTCGTCAGCCCCAGCATTTT.

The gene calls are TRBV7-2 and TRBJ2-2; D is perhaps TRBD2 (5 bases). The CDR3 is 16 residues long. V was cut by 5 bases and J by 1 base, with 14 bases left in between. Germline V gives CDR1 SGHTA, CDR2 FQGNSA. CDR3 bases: TGTGCCAGCAGCGCGGGCCACCTCGAGAACACCGGGGAGCTGTTTTTT. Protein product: CASSAGHLENTGELFF.

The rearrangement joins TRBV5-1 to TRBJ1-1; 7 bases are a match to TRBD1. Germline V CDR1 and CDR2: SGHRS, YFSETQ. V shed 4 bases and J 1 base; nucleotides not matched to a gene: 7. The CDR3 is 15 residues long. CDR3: CASSPGQAPNTEAFF. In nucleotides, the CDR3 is TGCGCCAGCAGCCCCGGACAGGCCCCGAACACTGAAGCTTTCTTT. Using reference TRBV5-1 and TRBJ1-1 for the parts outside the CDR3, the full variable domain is KAGVTQTPRYLIKTRGQQVTLSCSPISGHRSVSWYQQTPGQGLQFLFEYFSETQRNKGNFPGRFSGRQFSNSRSEMNVSTLELGDSALYLCASSPGQAPNTEAFFGQGTRLTVV.

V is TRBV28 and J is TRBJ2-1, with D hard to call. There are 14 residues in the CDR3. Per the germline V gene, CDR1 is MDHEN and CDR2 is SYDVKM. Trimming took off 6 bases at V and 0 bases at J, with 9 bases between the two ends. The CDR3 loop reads CASRRISSYNEQFF. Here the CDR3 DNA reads TGTGCCAGCAGGCGGATAAGCTCCTACAATGAGCAGTTCTTC.

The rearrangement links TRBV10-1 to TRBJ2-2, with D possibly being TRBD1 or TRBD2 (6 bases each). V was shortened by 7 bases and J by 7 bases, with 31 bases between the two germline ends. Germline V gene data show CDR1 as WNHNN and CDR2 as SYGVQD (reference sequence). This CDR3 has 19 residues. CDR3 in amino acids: CASTLRACTGDIRGGELFF. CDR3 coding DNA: TGCGCCAGCACCCTGAGGGCCTGTACGGGGGACATCCGGGGCGGGGAGCTGTTTTTT.

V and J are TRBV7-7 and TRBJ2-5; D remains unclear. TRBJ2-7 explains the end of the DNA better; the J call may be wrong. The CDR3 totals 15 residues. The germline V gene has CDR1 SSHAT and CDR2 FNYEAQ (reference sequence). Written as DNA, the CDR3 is TGTGCCAGCAGCTTAGGACAACTCCCCTACTACGAGCAGTACTTC. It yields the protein CASSLGQLPYYEQYF.

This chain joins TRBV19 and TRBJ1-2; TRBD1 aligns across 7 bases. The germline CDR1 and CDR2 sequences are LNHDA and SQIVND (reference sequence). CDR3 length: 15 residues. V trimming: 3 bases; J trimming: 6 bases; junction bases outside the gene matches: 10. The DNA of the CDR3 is TGTGCCAGTAGTATGGTGGGACAGAGGAGGGATGGCTACACCTTC. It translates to CASSMVGQRRDGYTF. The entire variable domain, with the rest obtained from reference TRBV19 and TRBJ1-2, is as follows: DGGITQSPKYLFRKEGQNVTLSCEQNLNHDAMYWYRQDPGQGLRLIYYSQIVNDFQKGDIAEGYSVSREKKESFPLTVTSAQKNPTAFYLCASSMVGQRRDGYTFGSGTRLTVV.

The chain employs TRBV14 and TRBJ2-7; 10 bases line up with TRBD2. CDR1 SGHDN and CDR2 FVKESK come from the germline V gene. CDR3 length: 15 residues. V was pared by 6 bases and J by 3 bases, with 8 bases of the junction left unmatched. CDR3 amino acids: CASSVGLADYYEQYF. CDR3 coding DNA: TGTGCCAGCAGTGTAGGACTAGCGGACTACTACGAGCAGTACTTC.

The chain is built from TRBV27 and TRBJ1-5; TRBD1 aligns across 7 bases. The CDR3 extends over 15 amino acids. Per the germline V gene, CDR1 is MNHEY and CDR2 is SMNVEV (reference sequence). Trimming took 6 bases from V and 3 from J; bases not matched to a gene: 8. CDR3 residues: CASRRSGQPNQPQHF. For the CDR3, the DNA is TGTGCCAGCAGACGATCGGGACAGCCCAATCAGCCCCAGCATTTT.

For the CDR3, the DNA is TGTGCCAGCACCGGCGGGGGCCGGCTGGGCTACGAGCAGTACTTC. This gives the protein CASTGGGRLGYEQYF. The chain employs TRBV6-1 and TRBJ2-7, with a weak D call TRBD2 (7 bases). The V gene's germline CDR1 is MNHNS and CDR2 SASEGT. Trimming pared 7 bases from V and 3 bases from J, leaving 19 bases between. The CDR3 totals 15 residues.

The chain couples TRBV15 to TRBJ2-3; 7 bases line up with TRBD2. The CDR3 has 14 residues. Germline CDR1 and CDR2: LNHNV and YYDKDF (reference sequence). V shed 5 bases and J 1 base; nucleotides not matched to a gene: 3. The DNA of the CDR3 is TGTGCCACCAGCGTCCTAGCGGGCACAGATACGCAGTATTTT. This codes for CATSVLAGTDTQYF.